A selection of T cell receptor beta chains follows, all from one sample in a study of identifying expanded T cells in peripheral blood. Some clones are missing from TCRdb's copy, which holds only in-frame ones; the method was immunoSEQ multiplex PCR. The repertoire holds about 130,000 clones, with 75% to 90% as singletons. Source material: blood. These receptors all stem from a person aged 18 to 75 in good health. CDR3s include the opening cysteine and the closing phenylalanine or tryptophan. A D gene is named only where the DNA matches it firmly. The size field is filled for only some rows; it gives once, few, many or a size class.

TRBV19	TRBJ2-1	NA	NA	TGTGCCAGTAGGAATCCCGCCCGGGCAACCAATGAGCAGTTCTTC	CASRNPARATNEQFF
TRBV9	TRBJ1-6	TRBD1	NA	TGTGCCAGCAGCGTAGACGGCAGGGGGAATTCACCCCTCCACTTT	CASSVDGRGNSPLHF
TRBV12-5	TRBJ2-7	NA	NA	TGTGCTAGTGGAAGAGGACAGGAGGGGTCCGAGCAGTACTTC	CASGRGQEGSEQYF
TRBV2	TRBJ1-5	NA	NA	TGTGCCAGCAGGGGCGGAAATCAGCCCCAGCATTTT	CASRGGNQPQHF
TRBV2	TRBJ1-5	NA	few	TGTGCCAGCAGTGCCGGGGCCAATCAGCCCCAGCATTTT	CASSAGANQPQHF
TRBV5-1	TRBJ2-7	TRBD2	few	TGCGCCAGCAGTCGGGGACTAGCGGGAGTCGGCGACGAGCAGTACTTC	CASSRGLAGVGDEQYF
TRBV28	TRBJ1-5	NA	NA	TGTGCCACCCGTTACCCTCAAGCGCAGCCCCAGCATTTT	CATRYPQAQPQHF
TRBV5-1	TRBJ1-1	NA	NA	TGCGCCAGCAGCAGGTTGGTAGGGGAAGGCGCTGAAGCTTTCTTT	CASSRLVGEGAEAFF
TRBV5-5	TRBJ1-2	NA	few	TGTGCCAGCACTAATACTACAGCCCCTTATGGCTACACCTTC	CASTNTTAPYGYTF
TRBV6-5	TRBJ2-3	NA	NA	TGTGCCAGCAGTTACTCGATGGTGCGCACAGATACGCAGTATTTT	CASSYSMVRTDTQYF
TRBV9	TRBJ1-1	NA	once	TGTGCCAGCGGGCGGGGGCTCCTAAACACTGAAGCTTTCTTT	CASGRGLLNTEAFF
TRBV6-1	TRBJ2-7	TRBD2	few	TGTGCCAGCAGTGATTGGGAGGGACGCGAGCAGTACTTC	CASSDWEGREQYF
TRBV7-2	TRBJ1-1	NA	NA	TGTGCCAGCAGCGGATGGGGCCTCACTGAAGCTTTCTTT	CASSGWGLTEAFF
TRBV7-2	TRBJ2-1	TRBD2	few	TGTGCCAGCAGCACCCGGTCTAGCGGGGGGGTAAATGAGCAGTTCTTC	CASSTRSSGGVNEQFF
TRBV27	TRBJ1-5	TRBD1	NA	TGTGCCAGCAGCCAAACAGGGGAAAATCAGCCCCAGCATTTT	CASSQTGENQPQHF
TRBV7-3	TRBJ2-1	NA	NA	TGTGCCAGCAGCTTAAACCCTAGCAGCAATGAGCAGTTCTTC	CASSLNPSSNEQFF
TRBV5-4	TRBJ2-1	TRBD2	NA	TGTGCCAGCAGCTCGGGAGGGGCCTACAATGAGCAGTTCTTC	CASSSGGAYNEQFF
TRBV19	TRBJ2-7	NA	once	TGTGCCACCAGCCAAGGACGGGGAACCTACGAGCAGTACTTC	CATSQGRGTYEQYF
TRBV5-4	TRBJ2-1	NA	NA	TGTGCCAGCAGCTTGGCAGGGAGCAATGAGCAGTTCTTC	CASSLAGSNEQFF
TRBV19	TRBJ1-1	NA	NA	TGTGCCAGTAAAAGGGGAACGGGGGGCACTGAAGCTTTCTTT	CASKRGTGGTEAFF
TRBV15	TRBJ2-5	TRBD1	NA	TGTGCCACCAGCAGAACGACAGGGATGGGTGTAGGGCAAGAGACCCAGTACTTC	CATSRTTGMGVGQETQYF
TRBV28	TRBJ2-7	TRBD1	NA	TGTGCCAGCAGACTACAGGGGCAGTCCTACGAGCAGTACTTC	CASRLQGQSYEQYF
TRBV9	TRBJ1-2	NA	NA	TGTGCCAGCAGCGTAGCTAGGGAAAACTATGGCTACACCTTC	CASSVARENYGYTF
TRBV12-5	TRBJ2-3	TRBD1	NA	TGTGCTAGTGGTTTGATCGGACAGGGAGATACGCAGTATTTT	CASGLIGQGDTQYF
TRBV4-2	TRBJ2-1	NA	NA	TGTGCCAGCAGCCAAGTGTTTGGGAGCGACGAGCAGTTCTTC	CASSQVFGSDEQFF
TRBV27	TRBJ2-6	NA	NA	TGTGCCAGCAGTTTGGGACGGGGCCCTCTGGATGGGGCCAACGTCCTGACTTTC	CASSLGRGPLDGANVLTF
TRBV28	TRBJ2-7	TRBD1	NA	TGTGCCAGCACCAGGACCGGGACAGGGGGCGGCCACGAGCAGTACTTC	CASTRTGTGGGHEQYF
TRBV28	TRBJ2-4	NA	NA	TGTGCCAGCGGTAAAGACAAAAACATTCAGTACTTC	CASGKDKNIQYF
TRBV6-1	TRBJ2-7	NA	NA	TGTGCCAGCAGTGGGGGGGACCCCTACGAGCAGTACTTC	CASSGGDPYEQYF
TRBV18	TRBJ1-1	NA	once	TGTGCCAGCTCACCACGCAGAACGAACACTGAAGCTTTCTTT	CASSPRRTNTEAFF
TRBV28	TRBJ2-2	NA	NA	TGTGCCAGCAGTTTCTTACGAATATCCGGGGAGCTGTTTTTT	CASSFLRISGELFF
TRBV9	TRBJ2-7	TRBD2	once	TGTGCCAGCAGCTACGGGACTACCTACGAGCAGTACTTC	CASSYGTTYEQYF
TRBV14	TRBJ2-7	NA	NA	TGTGCCAGCAGGGGGACGGGGACCTACGAGCAGTACTTC	CASRGTGTYEQYF
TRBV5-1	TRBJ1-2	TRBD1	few	TGCGCCAGCAGCCTACGGACAGGGGGCGCCTATGGCTACACCTTC	CASSLRTGGAYGYTF
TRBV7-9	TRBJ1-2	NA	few	TGTGCCAGCAGCTTAGTCGGGGACTGGGGCTACACCTTC	CASSLVGDWGYTF
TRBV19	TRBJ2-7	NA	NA	TGTGCCAGTAGAGACGGATACGAGCAGTACTTC	CASRDGYEQYF
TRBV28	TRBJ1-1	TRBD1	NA	TGTGCCAGCCGGCAGGGGGCAGAGGGGAACACTGAAGCTTTCTTT	CASRQGAEGNTEAFF
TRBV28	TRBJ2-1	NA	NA	TGTGCCAGCAGAATGAGTTTCCCCTACAATGAGCAGTTCTTC	CASRMSFPYNEQFF
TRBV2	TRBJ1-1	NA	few	TGTGCCAGCAGTGACCTTGAAGCTTTCTTT	CASSDLEAFF
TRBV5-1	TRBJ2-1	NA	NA	TGCGCCAGCAGCTTGGGGAATGAGCAGTTCTTC	CASSLGNEQFF
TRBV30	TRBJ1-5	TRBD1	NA	TGTGCCTGGAGTGTCGACAGGGTGAAAGATCAGCCCCAGCATTTT	CAWSVDRVKDQPQHF
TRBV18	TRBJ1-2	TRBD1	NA	TGTGCCAGCTCACCCGACAGGGGGCCTAACTATGGCTACACCTTC	CASSPDRGPNYGYTF
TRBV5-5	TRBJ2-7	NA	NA	TGTGCCAGCAGCTTGGGACAGGAGGCCCACGAGCAGTACTTC	CASSLGQEAHEQYF
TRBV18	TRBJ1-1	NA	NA	TGTGCCAGCTCACCGGCGACTGAAGCTTTCTTT	CASSPATEAFF
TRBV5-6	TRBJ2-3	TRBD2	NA	TGTGCCAGCAGCCGACGGACTAGCGGGGGCACAGATACGCAGTATTTT	CASSRRTSGGTDTQYF
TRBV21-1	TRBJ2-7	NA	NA	TGTGCCAGCAGCGAATGTTTCCGGGACAGAGACTACGAGCAGTACTTC	CASSECFRDRDYEQYF
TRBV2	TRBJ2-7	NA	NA	TGTGCCAGCAGTGAAGGCCAGGGGTTCCACGAGCAGTACTTC	CASSEGQGFHEQYF
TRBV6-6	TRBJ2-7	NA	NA	TGTGCCAGCAGGAAACAGGGCCAATCCTTCGAGCAGTACTTC	CASRKQGQSFEQYF
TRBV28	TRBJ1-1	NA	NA	TGTGCCAGCAGTCAGTACCCATGGCAGGGAGTAGCTGAAGCTTTCTTT	CASSQYPWQGVAEAFF
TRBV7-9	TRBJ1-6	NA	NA	TGTGCCAGCAGCCAGAGGGACGTCTCACCCCTCCACTTT	CASSQRDVSPLHF
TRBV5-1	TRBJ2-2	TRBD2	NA	TGCGCCAGCAGCCTAAAAACTAGCGGGGGGAACACCGGGGAGCTGTTTTTT	CASSLKTSGGNTGELFF
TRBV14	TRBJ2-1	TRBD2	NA	TGTGCCAGCAGCAAGTGGGAGGGGGAGCAGTTCTTC	CASSKWEGEQFF
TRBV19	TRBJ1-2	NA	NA	TGTGCCAGTGATAATAACTATGGCTACACCTTC	CASDNNYGYTF
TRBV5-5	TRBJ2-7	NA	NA	TGTGCCAGCTTACAGGGACCGAGATCCTACGAGCAGTACTTC	CASLQGPRSYEQYF
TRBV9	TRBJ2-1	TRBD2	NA	TGTGCCAGCAGCGTAGATTCTGCGGGAGCGGCCTACAATGAGCAGTTCTTC	CASSVDSAGAAYNEQFF
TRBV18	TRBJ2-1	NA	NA	TGTGCCAGCTCACCGGACCGCACTAACAATGAGCAGTTCTTC	CASSPDRTNNEQFF
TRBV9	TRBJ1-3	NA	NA	TGTGCCAGCAGCGGAGAGGAGGGGGTAAACACCATATATTTT	CASSGEEGVNTIYF